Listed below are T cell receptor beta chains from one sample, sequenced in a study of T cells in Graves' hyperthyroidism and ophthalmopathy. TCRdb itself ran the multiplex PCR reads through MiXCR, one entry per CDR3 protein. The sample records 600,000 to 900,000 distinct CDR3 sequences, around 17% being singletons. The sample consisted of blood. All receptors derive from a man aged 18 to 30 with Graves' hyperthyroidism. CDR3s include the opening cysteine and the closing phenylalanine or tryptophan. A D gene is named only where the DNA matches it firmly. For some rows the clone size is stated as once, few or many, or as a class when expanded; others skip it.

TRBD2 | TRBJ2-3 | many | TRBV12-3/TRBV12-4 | CASSWRAGGPTDTQYF | TGTGCCAGCAGTTGGAGGGCGGGAGGGCCCACAGATACGCAGTATTTT
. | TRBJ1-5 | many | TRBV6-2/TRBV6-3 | CASGGGVRNQPQHF | TGTGCCAGCGGGGGGGGAGTAAGGAATCAGCCCCAGCATTTT
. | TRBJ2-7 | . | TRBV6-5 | CASNWDASSYEQYF | TGTGCCAGCAATTGGGACGCGAGCTCCTACGAGCAGTACTTC
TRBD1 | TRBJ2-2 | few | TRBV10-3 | CAIKKTGMDTGELFF | TGTGCCATCAAGAAGACAGGGATGGACACCGGGGAGCTGTTTTTT
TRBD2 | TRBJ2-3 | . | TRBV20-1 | CSARGLAGGWDTQYF | TGCAGTGCCCGGGGCCTAGCGGGAGGATGGGATACGCAGTATTTT
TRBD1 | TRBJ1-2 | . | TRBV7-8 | CASSPHLTGTVVGYTF | TGTGCCAGCAGCCCCCATCTAACCGGGACAGTGGTGGGCTACACCTTC
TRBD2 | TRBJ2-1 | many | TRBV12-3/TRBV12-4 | CASSPTSGVYNEQFF | TGTGCCAGCAGTCCAACTAGCGGAGTCTACAATGAGCAGTTCTTC
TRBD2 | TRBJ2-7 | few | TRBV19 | CASSGISGITPYEQYF | TGTGCCAGTAGTGGGATTAGCGGGATCACCCCCTACGAGCAGTACTTC
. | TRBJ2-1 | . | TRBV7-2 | CASSLAAHLGNEQFF | TGTGCCAGCAGCTTAGCAGCTCACCTTGGGAATGAGCAGTTCTTC
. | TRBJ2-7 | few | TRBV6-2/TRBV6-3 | CASSYSPVRSYEQYF | TGTGCCAGCAGTTACTCTCCGGTGAGGTCCTACGAGCAGTACTTC
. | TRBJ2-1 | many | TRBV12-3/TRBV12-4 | CASSLRGEQFF | TGTGCCAGCAGTTTAAGGGGTGAGCAGTTCTTC
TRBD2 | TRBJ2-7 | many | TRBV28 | CASSLGLAGVRGYEQYF | TGTGCCAGCAGTCTAGGACTAGCGGGAGTTAGGGGATACGAGCAGTACTTC
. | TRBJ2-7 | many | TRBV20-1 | CSARTLADIYEQYF | TGCAGTGCTAGAACATTAGCGGACATTTACGAGCAGTACTTC
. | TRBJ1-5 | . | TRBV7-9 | CASSLAEYQPQHF | TGTGCCAGCAGCTTAGCCGAGTATCAGCCCCAGCATTTT
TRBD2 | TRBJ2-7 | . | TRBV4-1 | CASSQASGFSYEQYF | TGCGCCAGCAGCCAAGCTAGCGGGTTCTCCTACGAGCAGTACTTC
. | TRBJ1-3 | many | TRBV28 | CASRQGFYSGNTIYF | TGTGCCAGCAGACAGGGTTTTTACTCTGGAAACACCATATATTTT
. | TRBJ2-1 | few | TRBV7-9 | CASSFGVWQFF | TGTGCCAGCAGCTTCGGGGTGTGGCAGTTCTTC
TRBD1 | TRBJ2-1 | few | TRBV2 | CASSEALRTGVYNEQFF | TGTGCCAGCAGTGAAGCACTAAGGACAGGGGTATACAATGAGCAGTTCTTC
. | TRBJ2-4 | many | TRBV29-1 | CSVDRLGVGLAKNIQYF | TGCAGCGTCGACAGGCTTGGAGTGGGCTTAGCCAAAAACATTCAGTACTTC
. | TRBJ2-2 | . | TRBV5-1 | CASSLGTVNVAGELFF | TGCGCCAGCAGCTTGGGGACAGTAAATGTGGCCGGGGAGCTGTTTTTT
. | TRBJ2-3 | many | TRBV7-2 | CASSPRGSTDTQYF | TGTGCCAGCAGCCCCCGGGGCAGCACAGATACGCAGTATTTT
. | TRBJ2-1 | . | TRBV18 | CASSTLGDEQFF | TGTGCCAGCTCAACACTAGGCGATGAGCAGTTCTTC
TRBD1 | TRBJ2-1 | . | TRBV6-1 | CASNIQGASYNEQFF | TGTGCCAGCAATATCCAGGGGGCTTCCTACAATGAGCAGTTCTTC
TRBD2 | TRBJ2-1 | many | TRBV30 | CAWSVFHTSGNEQFF | TGTGCCTGGAGTGTCTTCCATACTAGCGGCAATGAGCAGTTCTTC
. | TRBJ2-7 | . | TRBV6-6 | CASSYAGTRSHEQYF | TGTGCCAGCAGTTACGCCGGGACACGCAGCCACGAGCAGTACTTC
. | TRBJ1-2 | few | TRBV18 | CASSLTLSGDYGYTF | TGTGCCAGCTCACTTACACTATCCGGGGACTATGGCTACACCTTC
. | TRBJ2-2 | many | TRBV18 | CASSPPSGELFF | TGTGCCAGCTCACCACCAAGCGGGGAGCTGTTTTTT
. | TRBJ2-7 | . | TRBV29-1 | CSVGPNLGGEQYF | TGCAGCGTTGGACCAAATTTGGGAGGCGAGCAGTACTTC
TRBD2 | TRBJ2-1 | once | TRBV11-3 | CASSRTGLAGVNEQFF | TGTGCCAGCAGCCGGACCGGACTAGCGGGAGTCAATGAGCAGTTCTTC
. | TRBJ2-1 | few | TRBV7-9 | CASSHGGSGDDEQFF | TGTGCCAGCAGCCATGGGGGGTCCGGGGACGATGAGCAGTTCTTC
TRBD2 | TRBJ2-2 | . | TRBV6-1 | CASSTTSGTPNTGELFF | TGTGCCAGCAGTACGACTAGCGGGACCCCGAACACCGGGGAGCTGTTTTTT
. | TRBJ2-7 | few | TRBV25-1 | CASSDLRGQHPYEQYF | TGTGCCAGCAGTGACTTACGTGGACAGCATCCCTACGAGCAGTACTTC
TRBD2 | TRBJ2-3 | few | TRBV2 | CASRPSGRAIVNTDTQYF | TGTGCCAGCAGACCTAGCGGGAGGGCCATTGTTAACACAGATACGCAGTATTTT
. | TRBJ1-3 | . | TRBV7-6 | CASSLGTINTIYF | TGTGCCAGCAGCCTCGGGACGATAAACACCATATATTTT
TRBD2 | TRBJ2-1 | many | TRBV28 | CASSPTSVSSYNEQFF | TGTGCCAGCAGTCCCACTAGCGTAAGCTCCTACAATGAGCAGTTCTTC
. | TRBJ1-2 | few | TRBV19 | CASSMRAPNYGYTF | TGTGCCAGTAGTATGCGGGCGCCTAACTATGGCTACACCTTC
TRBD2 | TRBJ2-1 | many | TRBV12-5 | CASGLVAGGEQFF | TGTGCTAGTGGTTTGGTAGCGGGAGGTGAGCAGTTCTTC
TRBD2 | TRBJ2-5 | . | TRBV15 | CATSSRTRETQYF | TGTGCCACCAGCAGCCGGACTAGAGAGACCCAGTACTTC
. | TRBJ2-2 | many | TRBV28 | CASSFPEGTNTGELFF | TGTGCCAGCAGTTTTCCGGAGGGGACGAACACCGGGGAGCTGTTTTTT
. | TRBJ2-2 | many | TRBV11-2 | CASSYIAGNMNTGELFF | TGTGCCAGCAGCTACATTGCGGGGAACATGAACACCGGGGAGCTGTTTTTT
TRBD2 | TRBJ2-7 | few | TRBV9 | CASSDPLRGGTTPYEQYF | TGTGCCAGCAGCGACCCCCTCAGAGGCGGGACTACACCCTACGAGCAGTACTTC
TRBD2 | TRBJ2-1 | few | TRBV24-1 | CATSDSTSGSFYNEQFF | TGTGCCACCAGTGATTCAACTAGCGGGAGTTTCTACAATGAGCAGTTCTTC
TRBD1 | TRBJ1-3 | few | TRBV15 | CATSLNRQGAGNTIYF | TGTGCCACCAGCCTAAACCGACAGGGAGCTGGAAACACCATATATTTT
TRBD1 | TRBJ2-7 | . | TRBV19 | CASSIGTGTYSYEQYF | TGTGCCAGTAGTATCGGGACAGGGACTTACTCCTACGAGCAGTACTTC
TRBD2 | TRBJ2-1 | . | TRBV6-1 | CASKIAGVGNNEQFF | TGTGCCAGCAAGATAGCGGGAGTTGGAAACAATGAGCAGTTCTTC
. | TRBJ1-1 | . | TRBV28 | CASSSARTLEAEAFF | TGTGCCAGCAGTTCGGCCAGGACACTCGAGGCTGAAGCTTTCTTT
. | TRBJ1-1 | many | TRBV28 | CASSSRLIGQNTEAFF | TGTGCCAGCAGTTCTAGACTAATCGGACAGAACACTGAAGCTTTCTTT
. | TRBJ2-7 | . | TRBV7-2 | CASSSQGGLGEQYF | TGTGCCAGCAGCTCACAAGGGGGGCTCGGGGAGCAGTACTTC
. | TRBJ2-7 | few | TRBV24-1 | CATSDLRERSYEQYF | TGTGCCACCAGTGATCTCAGGGAAAGGTCCTACGAGCAGTACTTC
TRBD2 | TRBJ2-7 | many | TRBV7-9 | CASSPGGLAGEEQYF | TGTGCCAGCAGCCCAGGCGGACTAGCGGGAGAAGAGCAGTACTTC